Listed here are 10 T cell receptor beta chains from one sample, sequenced in a study of T cell responses to AZD1222 COVID-19 vaccine. The assay was immunoSEQ multiplex PCR, and TCRdb's table has in-frame clones only and misses some. This table holds about 120,000 clones, roughly 87% found once. Sequencing used peripheral blood, obtained on day 0 of AZD1222 vaccination. These receptors all come from an adult in good health.

The gene calls are TRBV5-4 and TRBJ2-7; D remains ambiguous. The germline V gene encodes CDR1 SGHNT and CDR2 YYREEE (reference sequence). The CDR3 runs 14 residues. V shed 2 bases and J shed 2 bases, with 11 bases lying between them. The CDR3 loop is CASSFPDSTYEQYF. For the CDR3, the DNA is TGTGCCAGCAGCTTTCCCGACTCAACCTACGAGCAGTACTTC.

The V and J genes are TRBV28 and TRBJ2-5; no clear D. V dropped 6 bases and J dropped 0 bases, with 11 bases sitting between them. CDR1 is MDHEN and CDR2 is SYDVKM in the germline V gene. The CDR3 contains 14 residues. The CDR3 protein is CASSLSNYQETQYF. CDR3 bases: TGTGCCAGCAGCCTATCCAACTACCAAGAGACCCAGTACTTC.

The genes are TRBV27 and TRBJ2-1; no firm D call. This CDR3 contains 12 residues. CDR1 and CDR2 from the germline V gene are MNHEY and SMNVEV (reference sequence). V lost 6 bases to trimming and J lost 8 bases, with 11 bases between them. The CDR3 nucleotides read TGTGCCAGCAGCATAATAGGAGATGAGCAGTTCTTC. It encodes CASSIIGDEQFF.

The chain couples TRBV19 to TRBJ2-7; D uncertain. The V gene's germline CDR1 is LNHDA and CDR2 SQIVND (reference sequence). Trimming took off 3 bases at V and 2 bases at J, with 14 bases between the two ends. The CDR3 runs to 15 residues. The DNA for the CDR3 is TGTGCCAGTAGTATGAGAAGGGAACCTCCCTACGAGCAGTACTTC. Its protein product is CASSMRREPPYEQYF.

This clone was observed a handful of times. The chain links TRBV13 to TRBJ2-5, with 9 bases matching TRBD1. Per the germline V gene, CDR1 is PRHDT and CDR2 is FYEKMQ (reference sequence). The CDR3 covers 16 residues. V was clipped by 5 bases and J by 5 bases; unmatched bases: 12. The CDR3 coding sequence is TGTGCCAGCAGCCTGAGGACAGGGGAAATAGGGGAGACCCAGTACTTC. This sequence encodes CASSLRTGEIGETQYF. Drawing the rest from reference TRBV13 and TRBJ2-5, the complete variable domain is AAGVIQSPRHLIKEKRETATLKCYPIPRHDTVYWYQQGPGQDPQFLISFYEKMQSDKGSIPDRFSAQQFSDYHSELNMSSLELGDSALYFCASSLRTGEIGETQYFGPGTRLLVL.

This clone was observed at least ten times. The V and J genes are TRBV27 and TRBJ1-6; D ambiguous. V lost 8 bases and J lost 8, with 13 bases in between. The CDR3 has 13 amino acids. Germline values: CDR1 MNHEY, CDR2 SMNVEV (reference sequence). The DNA for the CDR3 is TGTGCCAGCGCTGCCAGGCCTTATTCACCCCTCCACTTT. Translation gives CASAARPYSPLHF.

This clone appeared once. CDR3 nucleotide sequence: TGTGCCAGCAGCCCCGGACAAGGGGTAGGAGAAGCTTTCTTT. Its translation is CASSPGQGVGEAFF. The V and J genes are TRBV7-2 and TRBJ1-1; TRBD1 might be the D (5 bases). The CDR3 has 14 residues. The germline V and J ends were trimmed by 5 bases and 8 bases, with 18 bases remaining between them. Germline loops: CDR1 SGHTA, CDR2 FQGNSA.

The chain is built from TRBV7-2 and TRBJ1-6, with D maybe TRBD1 (6 bases). Looked up from germline, CDR1 is SGHTA and CDR2 is FQGNSA. The CDR3 runs 14 residues. V dropped 5 bases and J dropped 6 bases, with 11 bases sitting between them. The CDR3 DNA reads TGTGCCAGCAGCCCCGGACAGACTAATTCACCCCTCCACTTT. The encoded protein is CASSPGQTNSPLHF. Full variable domain (outside the CDR3, taken from reference TRBV7-2 and TRBJ1-6): GAGVSQSPSNKVTEKGKDVELRCDPISGHTALYWYRQSLGQGLEFLIYFQGNSAPDKSGLPSDRFSAERTGGSVSTLTIQRTQQEDSAVYLCASSPGQTNSPLHFGNGTRLTVT.

The gene calls are TRBV6-5 and TRBJ1-2; possibly TRBD1 for D (5 bases). Germline V gene sequence: CDR1 MNHEY, CDR2 SVGAGI. Trimming removed 6 bases at V and 7 bases at J, with 12 bases between. This CDR3 is 12 amino acids long. The CDR3 reads CASSLQETGYTF. The CDR3 nucleotides are TGTGCCAGCAGCCTACAGGAGACTGGCTACACCTTC.

This rearrangement joins TRBV2 to TRBJ2-7, with D maybe TRBD1 (6 bases). The CDR3 loop spans 14 amino acids. V gave up 6 bases and J gave up 0 bases, with 12 bases separating them. Germline assignment: CDR1 SNHLY and CDR2 FYNNEI. The CDR3 DNA follows: TGTGCCAGCAGACCGAGGACAGACTCCTACGAGCAGTACTTC. Its translation is CASRPRTDSYEQYF.